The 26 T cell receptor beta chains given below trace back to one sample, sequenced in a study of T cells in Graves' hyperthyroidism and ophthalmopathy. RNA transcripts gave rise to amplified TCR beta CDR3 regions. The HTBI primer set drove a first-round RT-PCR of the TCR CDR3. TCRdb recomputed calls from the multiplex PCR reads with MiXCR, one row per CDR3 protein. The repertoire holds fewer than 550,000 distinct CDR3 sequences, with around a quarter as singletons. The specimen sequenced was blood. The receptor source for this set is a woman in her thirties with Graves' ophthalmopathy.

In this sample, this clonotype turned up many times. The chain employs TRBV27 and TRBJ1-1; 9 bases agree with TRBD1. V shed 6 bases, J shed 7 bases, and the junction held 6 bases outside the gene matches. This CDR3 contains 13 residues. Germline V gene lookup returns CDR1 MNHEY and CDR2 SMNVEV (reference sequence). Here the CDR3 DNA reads TGTGCCAGCAGCTATGGGACAGGGCTTGAAGCTTTCTTT. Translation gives CASSYGTGLEAFF.

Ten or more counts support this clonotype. The CDR3 DNA reads TGTGCCAGCAGTGAGATAAACAGGGGTCGTTGTCAGCCCCAGCATTTT. Its translation is CASSEINRGRCQPQHF. The chain combines TRBV25-1 with TRBJ1-5; 7 nucleotides agree with TRBD1. The CDR3 is made up of 16 amino acids. V lost 3 bases to trimming and J lost 6 bases; unmatched junction nucleotides: 11. Per the germline V gene, CDR1 is MGHDK and CDR2 is SYGVNS.

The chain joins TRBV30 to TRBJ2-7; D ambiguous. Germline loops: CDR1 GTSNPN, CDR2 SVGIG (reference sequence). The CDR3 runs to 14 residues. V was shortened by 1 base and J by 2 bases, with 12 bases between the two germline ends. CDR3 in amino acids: CAWSGGRTPYEQYF. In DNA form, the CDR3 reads TGTGCCTGGAGTGGGGGAAGAACCCCCTACGAGCAGTACTTC.

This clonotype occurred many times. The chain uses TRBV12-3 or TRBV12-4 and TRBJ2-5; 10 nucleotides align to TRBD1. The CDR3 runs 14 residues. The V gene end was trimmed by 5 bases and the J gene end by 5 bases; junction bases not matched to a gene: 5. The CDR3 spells CASSNDRGPETQYF. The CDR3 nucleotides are TGTGCCAGCAGTAACGACAGGGGGCCTGAGACCCAGTACTTC.

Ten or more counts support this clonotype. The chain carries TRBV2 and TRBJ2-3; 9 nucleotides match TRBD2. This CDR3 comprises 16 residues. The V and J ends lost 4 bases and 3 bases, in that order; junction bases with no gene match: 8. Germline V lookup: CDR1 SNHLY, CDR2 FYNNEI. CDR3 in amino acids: CASSVWAGGPTDTQYF. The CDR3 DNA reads TGTGCCAGCAGTGTTTGGGCGGGGGGGCCAACAGATACGCAGTATTTT. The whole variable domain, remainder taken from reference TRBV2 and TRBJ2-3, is EPEVTQTPSHQVTQMGQEVILRCVPISNHLYFYWYRQILGQKVEFLVSFYNNEISEKSEIFDDQFSVERPDGSNFTLKIRSTKLEDSAMYFCASSVWAGGPTDTQYFGPGTRLTVL.

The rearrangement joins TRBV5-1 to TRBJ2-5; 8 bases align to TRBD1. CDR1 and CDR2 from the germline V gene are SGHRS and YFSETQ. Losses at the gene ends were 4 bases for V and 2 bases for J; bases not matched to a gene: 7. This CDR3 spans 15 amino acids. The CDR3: CASSPDRELQETQYF. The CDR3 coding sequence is TGCGCCAGCAGCCCGGACAGGGAACTTCAAGAGACCCAGTACTTC.

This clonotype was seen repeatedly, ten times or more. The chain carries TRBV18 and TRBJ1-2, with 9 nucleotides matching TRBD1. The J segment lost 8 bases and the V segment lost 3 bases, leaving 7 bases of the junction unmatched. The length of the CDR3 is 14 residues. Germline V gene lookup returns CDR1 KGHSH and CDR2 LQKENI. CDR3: CASSPQGQGDGYTF. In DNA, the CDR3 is TGTGCCAGCTCACCCCAGGGACAGGGTGACGGCTACACCTTC.

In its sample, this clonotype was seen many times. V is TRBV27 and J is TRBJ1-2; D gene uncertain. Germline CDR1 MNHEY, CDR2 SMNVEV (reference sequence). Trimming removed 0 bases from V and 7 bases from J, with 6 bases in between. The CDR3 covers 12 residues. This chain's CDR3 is CASSLSGFGYTF. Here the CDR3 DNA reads TGTGCCAGCAGTTTATCAGGGTTTGGCTACACCTTC.

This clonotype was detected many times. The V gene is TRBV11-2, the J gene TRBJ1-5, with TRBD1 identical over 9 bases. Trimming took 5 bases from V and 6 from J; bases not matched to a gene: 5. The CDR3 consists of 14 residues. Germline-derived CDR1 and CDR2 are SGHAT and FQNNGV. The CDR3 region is CASSTGQGGQPQHF. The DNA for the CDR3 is TGTGCCAGCAGCACGGGACAGGGTGGTCAGCCCCAGCATTTT.

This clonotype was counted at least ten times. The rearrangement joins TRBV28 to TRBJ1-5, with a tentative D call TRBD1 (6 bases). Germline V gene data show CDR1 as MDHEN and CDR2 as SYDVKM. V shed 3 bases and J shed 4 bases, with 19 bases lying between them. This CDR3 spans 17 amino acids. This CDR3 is CASSLGMGGRENQPQHF. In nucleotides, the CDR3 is TGTGCCAGCAGTTTGGGGATGGGGGGGCGAGAGAATCAGCCCCAGCATTTT. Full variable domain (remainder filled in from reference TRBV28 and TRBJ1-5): DVKVTQSSRYLVKRTGEKVFLECVQDMDHENMFWYRQDPGLGLRLIYFSYDVKMKEKGDIPEGYSVSREKKERFSLILESASTNQTSMYLCASSLGMGGRENQPQHFGDGTRLSIL.

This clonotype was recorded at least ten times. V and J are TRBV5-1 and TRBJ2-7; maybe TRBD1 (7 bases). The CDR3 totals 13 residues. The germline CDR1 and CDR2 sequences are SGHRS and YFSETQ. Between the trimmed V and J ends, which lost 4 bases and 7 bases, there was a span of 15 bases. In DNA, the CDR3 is TGCGCCAGCAGCGGAGCACAGGGGAGGGAGCAGTACTTC. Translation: CASSGAQGREQYF.

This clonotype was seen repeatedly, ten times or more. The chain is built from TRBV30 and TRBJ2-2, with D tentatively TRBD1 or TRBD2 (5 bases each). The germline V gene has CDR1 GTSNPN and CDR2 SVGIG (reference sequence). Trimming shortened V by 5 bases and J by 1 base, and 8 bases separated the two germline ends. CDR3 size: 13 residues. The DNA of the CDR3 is TGTGCCTGGGGGGGTGAGAACACCGGGGAGCTGTTTTTT. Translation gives CAWGGENTGELFF.

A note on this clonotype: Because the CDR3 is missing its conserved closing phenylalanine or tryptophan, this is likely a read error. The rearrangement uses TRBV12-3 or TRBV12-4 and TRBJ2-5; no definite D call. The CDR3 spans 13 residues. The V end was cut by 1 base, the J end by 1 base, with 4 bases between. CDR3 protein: CASSLGGQETQYV. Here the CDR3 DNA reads TGTGCCAGCAGTTTAGGGGGCCAAGAGACCCAGTACGTC.

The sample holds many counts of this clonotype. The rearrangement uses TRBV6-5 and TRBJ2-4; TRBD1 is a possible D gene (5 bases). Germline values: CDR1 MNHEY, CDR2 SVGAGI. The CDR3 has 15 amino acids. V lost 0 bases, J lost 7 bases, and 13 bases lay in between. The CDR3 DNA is TGTGCCAGCAGTTACTCTTGGGGCTCTCAGAACATTCAGTACTTC. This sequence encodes CASSYSWGSQNIQYF.

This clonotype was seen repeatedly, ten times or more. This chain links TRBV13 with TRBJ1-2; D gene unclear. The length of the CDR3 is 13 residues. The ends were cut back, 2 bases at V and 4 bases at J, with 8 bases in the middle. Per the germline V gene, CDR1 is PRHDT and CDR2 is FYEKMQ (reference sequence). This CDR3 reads CASSLTQVYGYTF. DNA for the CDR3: TGTGCCAGCAGCTTAACCCAGGTCTATGGCTACACCTTC. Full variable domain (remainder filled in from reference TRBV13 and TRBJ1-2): AAGVIQSPRHLIKEKRETATLKCYPIPRHDTVYWYQQGPGQDPQFLISFYEKMQSDKGSIPDRFSAQQFSDYHSELNMSSLELGDSALYFCASSLTQVYGYTFGSGTRLTVV.

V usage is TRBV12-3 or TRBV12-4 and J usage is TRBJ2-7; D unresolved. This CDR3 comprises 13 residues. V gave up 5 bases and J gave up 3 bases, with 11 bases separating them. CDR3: CASSPGDNYEQYF. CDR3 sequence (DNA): TGTGCCAGCAGTCCGGGCGACAACTACGAGCAGTACTTC.

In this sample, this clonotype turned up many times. CDR3 loop: CASSQVLVPTNYGYTF. CDR3 sequence (DNA): TGCGCCAGCAGCCAAGTCTTGGTCCCGACCAACTATGGCTACACCTTC. V and J are TRBV4-1 and TRBJ1-2, with D hard to call. V lost 1 base and J 2 bases, leaving 14 bases between the germline ends. This CDR3 is 16 amino acids long. Germline loops: CDR1 MGHRA, CDR2 YSYEKL.

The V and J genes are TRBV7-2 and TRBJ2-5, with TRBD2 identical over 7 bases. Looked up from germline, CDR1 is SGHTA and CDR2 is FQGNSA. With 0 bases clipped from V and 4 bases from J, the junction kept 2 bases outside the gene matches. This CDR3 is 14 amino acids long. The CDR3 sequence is CASSLAASGETQYF. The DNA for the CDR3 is TGTGCCAGCAGCTTAGCGGCTAGCGGAGAGACCCAGTACTTC.

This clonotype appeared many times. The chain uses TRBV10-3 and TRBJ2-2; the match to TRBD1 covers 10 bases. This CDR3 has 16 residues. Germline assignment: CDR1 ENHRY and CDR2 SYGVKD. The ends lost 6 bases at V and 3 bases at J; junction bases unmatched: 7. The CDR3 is CAISRQGASDTGELFF. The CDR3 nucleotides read TGTGCCATCAGCAGACAGGGGGCATCTGACACCGGGGAGCTGTTTTTT.

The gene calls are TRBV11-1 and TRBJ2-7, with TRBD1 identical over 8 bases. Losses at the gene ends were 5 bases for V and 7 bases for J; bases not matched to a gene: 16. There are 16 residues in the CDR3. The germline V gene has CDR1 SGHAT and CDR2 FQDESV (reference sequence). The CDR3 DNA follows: TGTGCCAGCAGCCTAAACGGGGGACAGGCCCACTGGGAGCAGTACTTC. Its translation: CASSLNGGQAHWEQYF.

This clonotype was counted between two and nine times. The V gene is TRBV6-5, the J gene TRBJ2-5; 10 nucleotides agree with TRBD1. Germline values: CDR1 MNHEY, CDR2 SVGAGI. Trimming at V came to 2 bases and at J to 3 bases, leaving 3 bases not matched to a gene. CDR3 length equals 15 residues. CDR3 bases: TGTGCCAGCAGTTACCACGGACAGGGGGAAGAGACCCAGTACTTC. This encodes CASSYHGQGEETQYF.

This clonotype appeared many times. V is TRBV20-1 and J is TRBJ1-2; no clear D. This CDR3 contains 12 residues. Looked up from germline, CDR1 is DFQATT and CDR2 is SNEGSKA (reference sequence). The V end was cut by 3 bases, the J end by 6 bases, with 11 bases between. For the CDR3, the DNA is TGCAGTGCTAGTACGGGGAGGGATGGCTACACCTTC. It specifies CSASTGRDGYTF.

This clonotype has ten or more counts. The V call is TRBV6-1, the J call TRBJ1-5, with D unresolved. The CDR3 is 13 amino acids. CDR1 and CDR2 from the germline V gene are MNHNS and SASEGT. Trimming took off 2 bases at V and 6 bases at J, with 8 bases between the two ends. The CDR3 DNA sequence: TGTGCCAGCAGTGAACGGGAAAGTCAGCCCCAGCATTTT. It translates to CASSERESQPQHF.

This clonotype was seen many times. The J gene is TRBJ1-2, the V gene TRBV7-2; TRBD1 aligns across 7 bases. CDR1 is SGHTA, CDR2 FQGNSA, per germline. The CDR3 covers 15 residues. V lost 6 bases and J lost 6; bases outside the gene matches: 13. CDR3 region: CASRASDRALNGYTF. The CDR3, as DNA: TGTGCCAGCAGAGCGTCCGACAGGGCGCTAAATGGCTACACCTTC.

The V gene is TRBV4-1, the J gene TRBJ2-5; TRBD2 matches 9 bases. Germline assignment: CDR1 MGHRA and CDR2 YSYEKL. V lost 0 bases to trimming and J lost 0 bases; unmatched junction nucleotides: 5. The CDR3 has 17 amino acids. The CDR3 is CASSQDRIAGDQETQYF. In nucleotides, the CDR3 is TGCGCCAGCAGCCAAGATCGGATAGCGGGGGACCAAGAGACCCAGTACTTC.

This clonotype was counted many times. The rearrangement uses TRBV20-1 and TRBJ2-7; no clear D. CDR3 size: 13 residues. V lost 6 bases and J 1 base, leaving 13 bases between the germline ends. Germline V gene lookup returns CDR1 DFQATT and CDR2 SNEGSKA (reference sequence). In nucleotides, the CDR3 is TGCAGTGCCGCACTCGGCGTTTCCTACGAGCAGTACTTC. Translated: CSAALGVSYEQYF.